The 27 T cell receptor beta chains listed next were all sequenced from one sample in a study of T-cell memory formation after mild COVID-19. TCRdb reprocessed the 5' RACE reads via MiXCR and lists one record per CDR3 protein. Of 50,000 or so distinct CDR3 sequences listed, approximately 9% were seen once; the top ten hold approximately 12%. The sequenced sample was PBMCs or a T cell subset sorted from them (not recorded which). Receptors were obtained from an adult woman who had mild COVID-19 (a few samples of this study predate the infection). Cell type and time point are not known.

Regarding this clonotype: A read error may explain this, as a much larger clone is one base away. The chain employs TRBV11-1 and TRBJ1-1; maybe TRBD1 (5 bases). Germline CDR1 is SGHAT and CDR2 is FQDESV (reference sequence). This CDR3 has 12 residues. CDR3 DNA: TGTTCCAGCAGCTTGGTGGGGGGTGAAGCTTTCTTT. This gives the protein CSSSLVGGEAFF. Filled out from reference TRBV11-1 and TRBJ1-1, the complete variable domain reads EAEVAQSPRYKITEKSQAVAFWCDPISGHATLYWYRQILGQGPELLVQFQDESVVDDSQLPKDRFSAERLKGVDSTLKIQPAELGDSAMYLCSSSLVGGEAFFGQGTRLTVV.

This clonotype was counted only a few times. The chain links TRBV6-2 or TRBV6-3 to TRBJ1-2; TRBD1 matches 10 bases. This CDR3 is 17 amino acids long. The germline V gene encodes CDR1 MNHEY and CDR2 SVGEGT. V shed 0 bases and J 5 bases; nucleotides not matched to a gene: 9. The CDR3 reads CASSYSKVPGQGYGYTF. CDR3 DNA sequence: TGTGCCAGCAGTTACTCGAAGGTTCCGGGACAGGGGTATGGCTACACCTTC.

This clonotype has a handful of counts. The chain carries TRBV9 and TRBJ2-6; a weak D match, TRBD2 (5 bases). Trimming shortened V by 7 bases and J by 3 bases, and 11 bases separated the two germline ends. Germline CDR1 is SGDLS and CDR2 is YYNGEE. The CDR3 spans 14 residues. Here the CDR3 reads CASRAGDGANVLTF. The CDR3 DNA reads TGTGCCAGCCGGGCGGGCGATGGGGCCAACGTCCTGACTTTC.

This clonotype has a count of ten or more. The chain recombines TRBV14 with TRBJ2-3, with D unclear. V was cut by 2 bases and J by 5 bases, with 14 bases left in between. This CDR3 comprises 15 residues. Germline CDR1 and CDR2: SGHDN and FVKESK. CDR3 amino acids: CASSQIRQALDTQYF. The CDR3 DNA is TGTGCCAGCAGCCAAATCAGGCAGGCGCTAGATACGCAGTATTTT.

A few counts support this clonotype. V and J are TRBV24-1 and TRBJ2-7; perhaps D is TRBD1 or TRBD2 (6 bases each). There are 14 residues in the CDR3. V lost 2 bases and J 3 bases, leaving 10 bases between the germline ends. The germline CDR1 and CDR2 sequences are KGHDR and SFDVKD. The CDR3 reads CATSDSGANYEQYF. The CDR3 DNA reads TGTGCCACCAGTGATTCGGGGGCCAACTACGAGCAGTACTTC.

The V gene is TRBV4-2, the J gene TRBJ2-6; D unresolved. This CDR3 is built from 16 residues. V was clipped by 0 bases and J by 4 bases, with 10 bases between them. The V gene's germline CDR1 is LGHNA and CDR2 YNFKEQ. This CDR3 reads CASSQDWAAGANVLTF. CDR3 in DNA: TGTGCCAGCAGCCAAGATTGGGCTGCGGGGGCCAACGTCCTGACTTTC.

This clonotype was observed a handful of times. The V call is TRBV19, the J call TRBJ1-2; the match to TRBD1 covers 8 bases. Per the germline V gene, CDR1 is LNHDA and CDR2 is SQIVND (reference sequence). The J segment lost 3 bases and the V segment lost 5 bases, leaving 8 bases of the junction unmatched. The CDR3 loop spans 15 amino acids. CDR3 loop: CASSSPDRAHYGYTF. The CDR3 nucleotides are TGTGCCAGTAGTTCCCCGGACAGGGCCCACTATGGCTACACCTTC.

This clonotype was observed at least ten times. The chain has TRBV7-2 and TRBJ2-7, with TRBD2 as a possible D gene (6 bases). V lost 6 bases, J lost 2 bases, and 17 bases lay in between. The germline gives CDR1 SGHTA, CDR2 FQGNSA. The CDR3 extends over 15 amino acids. In DNA form, the CDR3 reads TGTGCCAGCAGACCTGGGACTGCTGGTACCTACGAGCAGTACTTC. It is translated as CASRPGTAGTYEQYF.

This clonotype came up a few times. One end of the junction varies from germline; a read error may be responsible. The rearrangement joins TRBV7-7 to TRBJ2-3, with D unclear. The germline V gene has CDR1 SSHAT and CDR2 FNYEAQ (reference sequence). This CDR3 region has 13 residues. The CDR3 reads CASSNGYWDTQYF. CDR3 DNA sequence: TGTGCTAGCAGCAACGGGTACTGGGATACGCAGTATTTT.

The genes are TRBV30 and TRBJ2-7; D gene uncertain. The CDR3 covers 11 residues. CDR1 is GTSNPN and CDR2 is SVGIG in the germline V gene (reference sequence). V was shortened by 0 bases and J by 4 bases, with 4 bases between the two germline ends. The DNA of the CDR3 is TGTGCCTGGAGTGTACAGTACGAGCAGTACTTC. It is translated as CAWSVQYEQYF.

CDR3 protein: CASSAPPPSMEQFF. CDR3 DNA: TGCGCCAGCAGCGCCCCCCCTCCTAGTATGGAGCAGTTCTTC. The chain uses TRBV5-1 and TRBJ2-1; D is unclear. CDR3 length: 14 residues. The germline V gene encodes CDR1 SGHRS and CDR2 YFSETQ. With 4 bases removed from V and 10 bases from J, the gap between germline ends came to 18 bases. The full variable domain, its missing parts supplied by reference TRBV5-1 and TRBJ2-1, is KAGVTQTPRYLIKTRGQQVTLSCSPISGHRSVSWYQQTPGQGLQFLFEYFSETQRNKGNFPGRFSGRQFSNSRSEMNVSTLELGDSALYLCASSAPPPSMEQFFGPGTRLTVL.

This clonotype has at least ten counts. V and J are TRBV20-1 and TRBJ2-7; 10 bases agree with TRBD1. Germline CDR1 DFQATT, CDR2 SNEGSKA (reference sequence). The V and J ends lost 0 bases and 4 bases, in that order; junction bases with no gene match: 6. The CDR3 is 15 amino acids. The CDR3 reads CSARDLGQGGYEQYF. CDR3 sequence (DNA): TGCAGTGCTAGAGACCTAGGACAGGGGGGATACGAGCAGTACTTC.

This clonotype was observed a few times. This chain uses TRBV9 with TRBJ2-1; no clear D gene. The CDR3 length is 15 residues. Looked up from germline, CDR1 is SGDLS and CDR2 is YYNGEE. Between the trimmed V and J ends, which lost 0 bases and 0 bases, there was a span of 7 bases. CDR3 residues: CASSVVSSSYNEQFF. For the CDR3, the DNA is TGTGCCAGCAGCGTAGTTAGCAGCTCCTACAATGAGCAGTTCTTC.

The rearrangement links TRBV7-2 to TRBJ2-1; a possible D gene is TRBD1 (5 bases). V gave up 5 bases and J gave up 8 bases, with 13 bases separating them. CDR3 length equals 13 residues. Germline V gene lookup returns CDR1 SGHTA and CDR2 FQGNSA. CDR3 bases: TGTGCCAGCAGCCCTAGAAGGGGTTATGAGCAGTTCTTC. It yields the protein CASSPRRGYEQFF.

J is TRBJ1-2 and V is TRBV7-3; the D is unclear. This CDR3 region has 16 residues. Trimming shortened V by 5 bases and J by 6 bases, and 22 bases separated the two germline ends. Per germline, CDR1 SGHTA and CDR2 FQGTGA. CDR3 residues: CASSRRPLTATNGYTF. CDR3 DNA: TGTGCCAGCAGCCGGAGGCCCCTTACGGCTACTAATGGCTACACCTTC.

This chain uses TRBV20-1 with TRBJ2-3; maybe TRBD2 (6 bases). The CDR3 spans 15 residues. Germline V gene lookup returns CDR1 DFQATT and CDR2 SNEGSKA (reference sequence). The ends were cut back, 6 bases at V and 2 bases at J, with 18 bases in the middle. The CDR3 nucleotides are TGCAGTGCGAACAGACCGCGGGGCCCCACAGATACGCAGTATTTT. Translating it yields CSANRPRGPTDTQYF.

The rearrangement links TRBV3-1 to TRBJ2-7; 9 nucleotides agree with TRBD1. The CDR3 has 15 amino acids. Trimming cost V 4 bases and J 9 bases; bases outside gene matches: 13. Germline V CDR1 and CDR2: LGHDT, YNNKEL (reference sequence). The CDR3 DNA follows: TGTGCCAGCAGCCCTCAGGGACAGGGAGGGTGGGGGCAGTACTTC. This codes for CASSPQGQGGWGQYF.

Worth noting for this clonotype: Germline and junction disagree at one end, which may indicate a read error. The chain recombines TRBV11-2 with TRBJ2-5, with a possible D match to TRBD2 (5 bases). CDR3 length: 12 residues. CDR1 and CDR2 (germline): SGHAT, FQNNGV. Written as DNA, the CDR3 is TGTGCAAGCAGCTTGCACCTAGCGACCCAGTACTTC. Encoded protein: CASSLHLATQYF.

This clonotype was seen a few times. The chain couples TRBV9 to TRBJ1-5; no definite D call. CDR3 length equals 14 residues. Trimming cost V 4 bases and J 10 bases, with 18 bases left between them. Germline V gene lookup returns CDR1 SGDLS and CDR2 YYNGEE. The CDR3 bases are TGTGCCAGCAGCCGACCATCCTCCCGTAAACCCCAGCATTTT. Its translation: CASSRPSSRKPQHF.

There are many counts of this clonotype. This chain uses TRBV29-1 with TRBJ1-1, with unresolved D. CDR1 and CDR2 from the germline V gene are SQVTM and ANQGSEA. Trimming cost V 4 bases and J 3 bases, with 12 bases left between them. There are 13 residues in the CDR3. The CDR3: CSVAPSLYTEAFF. DNA of the CDR3: TGCAGCGTTGCCCCATCTCTCTACACTGAAGCTTTCTTT.

This clonotype was seen more than once but under ten times. The chain is built from TRBV7-9 and TRBJ1-3; the D is unclear. The CDR3 contains 16 residues. V was clipped by 4 bases and J by 2 bases, with 15 bases between them. CDR1 is SEHNR, CDR2 FQNEAQ, per germline (reference sequence). CDR3 sequence (DNA): TGTGCCAGCAGCTCCCGATCCCTATGGACTGGAAACACCATATATTTT. It codes for CASSSRSLWTGNTIYF.

This clonotype came up a few times. V and J are TRBV24-1 and TRBJ2-5, with a tentative D call TRBD2 (6 bases). The V end lost 9 bases, the J end lost 4 bases, and 20 bases lay between the germline ends. The CDR3 length is 15 residues. CDR1 is KGHDR, CDR2 SFDVKD, per germline. The chain's CDR3 is CATASREALGETQYF. In nucleotides, the CDR3 is TGTGCCACCGCCTCGAGGGAGGCCCTGGGAGAGACCCAGTACTTC.

This clonotype was picked up many times. The chain carries TRBV7-2 and TRBJ2-3; 7 nucleotides match TRBD2. Germline assignment: CDR1 SGHTA and CDR2 FQGNSA. This CDR3 comprises 16 residues. V shed 5 bases, J shed 0 bases, and the junction held 8 bases outside the gene matches. This CDR3 reads CASSAGTIASTDTQYF. Written as DNA, the CDR3 is TGTGCCAGCAGCGCCGGGACTATAGCTAGCACAGATACGCAGTATTTT. Full variable domain (rest looked up from reference TRBV7-2 and TRBJ2-3): GAGVSQSPSNKVTEKGKDVELRCDPISGHTALYWYRQSLGQGLEFLIYFQGNSAPDKSGLPSDRFSAERTGGSVSTLTIQRTQQEDSAVYLCASSAGTIASTDTQYFGPGTRLTVL.

The J gene is TRBJ2-1, the V gene TRBV6-4; 9 bases agree with TRBD2. V dropped 10 bases and J dropped 9; count of bases not matched to a gene: 19. This CDR3 has 16 amino acids. In germline, CDR1 is MRHNA, CDR2 SNTAGT. Here the CDR3 DNA reads TGTGCCACCCGAGTTTCCGCGGGGGGGCATGACCCTGAGCAGTTCTTC. Translated, it gives CATRVSAGGHDPEQFF.

There are many counts of this clonotype. The chain carries TRBV5-1 and TRBJ2-7; tentatively, D is TRBD1 or TRBD2 (6 bases each). The germline CDR1 and CDR2 sequences are SGHRS and YFSETQ. The CDR3 has 15 amino acids. V lost 1 base and J lost 6, with 17 bases in between. The CDR3 sequence is CASSLTFRSGAEQYF. Written as DNA, the CDR3 is TGCGCCAGCAGCTTGACGTTTCGGTCGGGGGCCGAGCAGTACTTC. Looking up the rest from reference TRBV5-1 and TRBJ2-7 gives the full variable domain: KAGVTQTPRYLIKTRGQQVTLSCSPISGHRSVSWYQQTPGQGLQFLFEYFSETQRNKGNFPGRFSGRQFSNSRSEMNVSTLELGDSALYLCASSLTFRSGAEQYFGPGTRLTVT.

This clonotype was recorded many times. The genes are TRBV7-3 and TRBJ2-1; the match to TRBD2 covers 7 bases. The CDR3 is made up of 18 amino acids. Germline CDR1 and CDR2: SGHTA and FQGTGA. With 2 bases clipped from V and 6 bases from J, the junction kept 16 bases outside the gene matches. The CDR3 coding sequence is TGTGCCAGCAGCTTAGGGTTCGGTGGGAGGGCCTCGCGCAATGAGCAGTTCTTC. Translating it yields CASSLGFGGRASRNEQFF.

The V and J genes are TRBV6-1 and TRBJ2-3; perhaps TRBD2 as D (7 bases). Trimming removed 8 bases from V and 5 bases from J, with 17 bases in between. Germline V CDR1 and CDR2: MNHNS, SASEGT. The CDR3 extends over 14 amino acids. DNA of the CDR3: TGTGCCAGCTTCCTGGGGGGGCCAGGAGATACGCAGTATTTT. This encodes CASFLGGPGDTQYF.